These 7 T cell receptor beta chains came from one sample sequenced in a study of T cell responses to AZD1222 COVID-19 vaccine (dated by TCRdb to the early 2020s). The library was built by means of the immunoSEQ multiplex PCR assay. TCRdb carries this immuneACCESS record with in-frame sequences only. Its versions omit some clonotypes, under half of them owing to an unresolved V gene in the studies checked, with the rest unexplained. The sample table records around 120,000 clones; approximately 90% of these occur just once. The ten largest clones add up to roughly 6.9% of the sample. The time point label, read with the paper, signifies: about 28 days (+/-7) after the second vaccine dose. Here the sequenced sample was peripheral blood, taken 28 days after the second AZD1222 dose. These receptors came from an adult who received the AZD1222 COVID-19 vaccine.

This clone is medium-sized. The chain couples TRBV4-2 to TRBJ2-7, with D perhaps TRBD2 (6 bases). V was cut by 0 bases and J by 2 bases, with 11 bases left in between. Germline loops: CDR1 LGHNA, CDR2 YNFKEQ. The CDR3 has 15 residues. CDR3 nucleotides: TGTGCCAGCAGCCAAGACGGGACTTCTACCTACGAGCAGTACTTC. It yields the protein CASSQDGTSTYEQYF.

The rearrangement joins TRBV4-1 to TRBJ2-1; D is tentatively TRBD1 or TRBD2 (5 bases each). Germline lookup yields CDR1 MGHRA and CDR2 YSYEKL. V lost 1 base to trimming and J lost 3 bases, with 16 bases between them. The length of the CDR3 is 17 residues. Here the CDR3 reads CASSQGLARGRYNEQFF. The CDR3 coding sequence is TGCGCCAGCAGCCAAGGACTCGCAAGGGGACGCTACAATGAGCAGTTCTTC.

This chain connects TRBV11-3 to TRBJ1-4; no definite D call. V dropped 5 bases and J dropped 7 bases, with 8 bases sitting between them. The CDR3 spans 12 residues. Germline V gene sequence: CDR1 SGHNT, CDR2 YENEEA. This CDR3 is CASSITSEKLFF. For the CDR3, the DNA is TGTGCCAGCAGCATAACCAGTGAAAAACTGTTTTTT.

J is TRBJ1-2 and V is TRBV30; D is unresolved. Germline V gene sequence: CDR1 GTSNPN, CDR2 SVGIG (reference sequence). CDR3 length equals 13 residues. The V end was cut by 3 bases, the J end by 4 bases, with 12 bases between. CDR3 bases: TGTGCCTGGAGCCCCGTGGGGATCTATGGCTACACCTTC. Translating it yields CAWSPVGIYGYTF. The whole variable domain, filled in from reference TRBV30 and TRBJ1-2, reads SQTIHQWPATLVQPVGSPLSLECTVEGTSNPNLYWYRQAAGRGLQLLFYSVGIGQISSEVPQNLSASRPQDRQFILSSKKLLLSDSGFYLCAWSPVGIYGYTFGSGTRLTVV.

The chain combines TRBV7-9 with TRBJ2-6; possibly TRBD1 for D (7 bases). The CDR3 length is 18 residues. Trimming removed 5 bases from V and 3 bases from J, with 20 bases in between. The germline V gene has CDR1 SEHNR and CDR2 FQNEAQ (reference sequence). CDR3 nucleotide sequence: TGTGCCAGCAGCCCCCAGACAGGGAGGATGCGTGGGGCCAACGTCCTGACTTTC. Its protein is CASSPQTGRMRGANVLTF.

J is TRBJ2-1 and V is TRBV2; the D gene is possibly TRBD2 (5 bases). CDR1 SNHLY and CDR2 FYNNEI come from the germline V gene. Trimming took off 10 bases at V and 10 bases at J, with 20 bases between the two ends. The length of the CDR3 is 13 residues. Here the CDR3 DNA reads TGTGCCACTAGCCAGTATGAAGGTATAGAGCAGTTCTTC. Translated: CATSQYEGIEQFF.

The chain carries TRBV10-1 and TRBJ2-7; D is undetermined. CDR1 and CDR2 from the germline V gene are WNHNN and SYGVQD (reference sequence). The length of the CDR3 is 12 residues. Trimming stripped 3 bases from V and 3 bases from J, with 6 bases between. The CDR3 reads CASSEFGYEQYF. CDR3 bases: TGCGCCAGCAGTGAATTTGGCTACGAGCAGTACTTC.